These 17 T cell receptor beta chains came from one sample sequenced in a study of cytomegalovirus exposure and HLA in healthy donors. The PCR contained 60 Vbeta and 13 Jbeta primers. Method: immunoSEQ multiplex PCR; TCRdb's copy keeps in-frame clones and lacks some. The sample holds 150,000 to 200,000 clones, less than 85% seen once. The sequencing input was PBMCs. Every receptor here comes from a man aged 18 to 35 in good health and CMV-seronegative.

The chain employs TRBV27 and TRBJ2-7; unclear D gene. This CDR3 is built from 15 residues. The V end was cut by 4 bases, the J end by 0 bases, with 13 bases between. Looked up from germline, CDR1 is MNHEY and CDR2 is SMNVEV (reference sequence). CDR3 coding DNA: TGTGCCAGCAGTTCGAAGCCAACGAGCTCCTACGAGCAGTACTTC. This gives the protein CASSSKPTSSYEQYF.

This chain joins TRBV5-1 and TRBJ2-1; D is possibly TRBD1 (5 bases). The CDR3 runs 13 residues. V was pared by 3 bases and J by 9 bases, with 13 bases between. Germline-derived CDR1 and CDR2 are SGHRS and YFSETQ. CDR3 residues: CASSSPGSSEQFF. CDR3 bases: TGCGCCAGCAGCTCTCCAGGGTCCAGTGAGCAGTTCTTC.

The gene calls are TRBV29-1 and TRBJ2-7, with 11 nucleotides matching TRBD1. This CDR3 comprises 14 residues. With V trimmed by 6 bases and J by 6 bases, 10 bases remained unmatched. The germline V gene encodes CDR1 SQVTM and CDR2 ANQGSEA. CDR3 sequence (DNA): TGCAGCGTCCGGGGGGGGACAGGGGGTTCCGAGCAGTACTTC. This codes for CSVRGGTGGSEQYF.

The chain carries TRBV30 and TRBJ2-3; 13 nucleotides match TRBD2. There are 17 residues in the CDR3. Trimming took 1 base from V and 2 from J; bases not matched to a gene: 6. Germline-derived CDR1 and CDR2 are GTSNPN and SVGIG (reference sequence). CDR3 DNA: TGTGCCTGGAGTGCGCTACTAGCGGGAGGGGCCACAGATACGCAGTATTTT. It yields the protein CAWSALLAGGATDTQYF. The full variable domain, with the rest looked up from reference TRBV30 and TRBJ2-3, is SQTIHQWPATLVQPVGSPLSLECTVEGTSNPNLYWYRQAAGRGLQLLFYSVGIGQISSEVPQNLSASRPQDRQFILSSKKLLLSDSGFYLCAWSALLAGGATDTQYFGPGTRLTVL.

This clone was seen more than once but under ten times. The chain has TRBV5-6 and TRBJ2-4; D may be TRBD2 (6 bases). V was cut by 2 bases and J by 8 bases, with 17 bases left in between. CDR3 length: 15 residues. Germline CDR1 SGHDT, CDR2 YYEEEE. The DNA of the CDR3 is TGTGCCAGCAGCTTAGGTGGAGGGATCGTAGACATTCAGTACTTC. Its translation is CASSLGGGIVDIQYF.

The gene calls are TRBV27 and TRBJ2-3; possibly TRBD2 for D (5 bases). This CDR3 has 14 amino acids. Germline CDR1 reads MNHEY; CDR2 reads SMNVEV (reference sequence). V lost 0 bases to trimming and J lost 6 bases, with 10 bases between them. The CDR3 DNA is TGTGCCAGCAGTTTATCCCCCATAGCGGATACGCAGTATTTT. It is translated as CASSLSPIADTQYF.

The chain couples TRBV6-1 to TRBJ2-7, with 7 positions matching TRBD2. CDR1 is MNHNS, CDR2 SASEGT, per germline. CDR3 size: 14 residues. Trimming took 7 bases from V and 4 from J; bases not matched to a gene: 10. The chain's CDR3 is CASNRGGSRYEQYF. The CDR3 region has the DNA TGTGCCAGCAATAGGGGCGGGAGTCGTTACGAGCAGTACTTC.

The chain employs TRBV5-4 and TRBJ1-1, with TRBD1 as a possible D gene (5 bases). The CDR3 has 13 amino acids. The germline gives CDR1 SGHNT, CDR2 YYREEE (reference sequence). With 0 bases removed from V and 4 bases from J, the gap between germline ends came to 7 bases. The CDR3 DNA is TGTGCCAGCAGCTTGGACCAGGGCACTGAAGCTTTCTTT. Translating gives CASSLDQGTEAFF.

Written as DNA, the CDR3 is TGTGCCAGCAGTGGGCGACAGGGGGCGTTGAGAGAGACCCAGTACTTC. Translated: CASSGRQGALRETQYF. This sequence joins TRBV6-6 and TRBJ2-5; 10 bases fit TRBD1. This CDR3 is built from 16 residues. Trimming at V came to 5 bases and at J to 4 bases, leaving 10 bases not matched to a gene. Germline V gene data show CDR1 as MNHNY and CDR2 as SVGAGI (reference sequence).

The chain carries TRBV7-9 and TRBJ2-1; 10 bases match TRBD1. Germline V CDR1 and CDR2: SEHNR, FQNEAQ (reference sequence). The CDR3 spans 16 residues. Unmatched junction bases numbered 11, after V lost 6 bases and J lost 6 bases. Here the CDR3 DNA reads TGTGCCAGCAGACCACCCGACAGGGGGCAATCCAATGAGCAGTTCTTC. It translates to CASRPPDRGQSNEQFF.

This chain links TRBV6-6 with TRBJ2-2, with a tentative D call TRBD1 (7 bases). The CDR3 is made up of 14 amino acids. CDR1 and CDR2 (germline): MNHNY, SVGAGI (reference sequence). V dropped 6 bases and J dropped 7 bases, with 15 bases sitting between them. For the CDR3, the DNA is TGTGCCAGCAGGACGCGACAGGGAGGCGGGGAGCTGTTTTTT. Amino acids: CASRTRQGGGELFF.

V usage is TRBV5-1 and J usage is TRBJ2-7, with D possibly matching TRBD1 (6 bases). The CDR3 loop spans 13 amino acids. V was cut by 1 base and J by 4 bases, with 9 bases left in between. In germline, CDR1 is SGHRS, CDR2 YFSETQ. The CDR3 nucleotides are TGCGCCAGCAGCTTGACAGGGTCGTACGAGCAGTACTTC. Translation: CASSLTGSYEQYF.

V is TRBV5-1 and J is TRBJ2-2; TRBD2 is a possible D gene (6 bases). This CDR3 contains 13 residues. The V gene lost 5 bases and the J gene lost 4 bases, with 9 bases spanning the gap. The germline CDR1 and CDR2 sequences are SGHRS and YFSETQ. For the CDR3, the DNA is TGCGCCAGCAGGACCGGGAGCACCGGGGAGCTGTTTTTT. Amino acid sequence: CASRTGSTGELFF.

This chain uses TRBV28 with TRBJ2-6; tentatively, D is TRBD2 (6 bases). Germline V lookup: CDR1 MDHEN, CDR2 SYDVKM. This CDR3 contains 15 residues. Trimming left V 6 bases short and J 3 bases short, with 12 bases between. The CDR3 DNA sequence: TGTGCCAGCAGCCGGAGGGGTGGTGGGGCCAACGTCCTGACTTTC. Its protein is CASSRRGGGANVLTF.

This chain joins TRBV28 and TRBJ2-7; D remains ambiguous. This CDR3 is 13 amino acids long. The V gene lost 2 bases and the J gene lost 1 base, with 6 bases spanning the gap. Per germline, CDR1 MDHEN and CDR2 SYDVKM. The CDR3 here is CASSLQDSYEQYF. The CDR3 region has the DNA TGTGCCAGCAGTTTACAGGATTCCTACGAGCAGTACTTC.

V gene TRBV2 combines with J gene TRBJ2-5; D is uncertain. The V and J ends lost 7 bases and 4 bases respectively, with 19 bases between them. Germline assignment: CDR1 SNHLY and CDR2 FYNNEI. The CDR3 has 15 amino acids. The CDR3 DNA sequence: TGTGCCAGCACCAGAGACCAGAGGTGGTCAGAGACCCAGTACTTC. Protein product: CASTRDQRWSETQYF.

The CDR3 sequence: CASSLGGVTEQFF. CDR3 sequence (DNA): TGTGCCAGCAGCTTAGGGGGCGTGACCGAGCAGTTCTTC. V usage is TRBV7-9 and J usage is TRBJ2-1; maybe TRBD1 (5 bases). Trimming took off 1 base at V and 10 bases at J, with 11 bases between the two ends. Germline V CDR1 and CDR2: SEHNR, FQNEAQ (reference sequence). CDR3 size: 13 residues.